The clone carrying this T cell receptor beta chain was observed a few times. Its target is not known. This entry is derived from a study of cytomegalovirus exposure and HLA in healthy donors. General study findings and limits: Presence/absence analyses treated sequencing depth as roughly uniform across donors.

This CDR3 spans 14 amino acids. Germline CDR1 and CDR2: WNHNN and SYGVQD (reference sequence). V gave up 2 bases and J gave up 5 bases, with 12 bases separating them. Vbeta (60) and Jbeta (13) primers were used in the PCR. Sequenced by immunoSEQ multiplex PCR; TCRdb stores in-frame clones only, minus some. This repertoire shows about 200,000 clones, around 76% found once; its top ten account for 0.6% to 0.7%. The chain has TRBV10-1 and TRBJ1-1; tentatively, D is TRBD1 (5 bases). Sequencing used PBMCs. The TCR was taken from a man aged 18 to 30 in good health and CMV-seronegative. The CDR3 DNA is TGCGCCAGCAGTGAGGCCGGCAGGGATACTGAAGCTTTCTTT. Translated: CASSEAGRDTEAFF.